Presented here are 9 T cell receptor beta chains from one specimen sequenced in a study of read filtering for tumor transcriptome and immune sequencing. Molecular barcoded adaptors covering alpha/delta and beta/gamma chains were used on roughly 400 ng RNA. MiXCR, run by TCRdb on the reads, gives a single entry per CDR3 protein. The sample has roughly 67,000 distinct CDR3 sequences; roughly a fifth are singletons. Input material: a population of CD138-negative cells sorted from bone marrow. The origin of the receptors is a donor at least 40 years old with multiple myeloma.

This clonotype was found a few times. V gene TRBV19 combines with J gene TRBJ1-4; the D gene is possibly TRBD1 (6 bases). The germline V gene encodes CDR1 LNHDA and CDR2 SQIVND (reference sequence). The CDR3 extends over 15 amino acids. V gave up 4 bases and J gave up 0 bases, with 9 bases separating them. CDR3 loop: CASSTYRATNEKLFF. The CDR3 DNA is TGTGCCAGTAGTACGTACAGGGCAACTAATGAAAAACTGTTTTTT.

The sample holds many counts of this clonotype. The genes are TRBV27 and TRBJ2-7; D unclear. The V and J ends lost 1 base and 5 bases respectively, with 9 bases between them. Germline CDR1 and CDR2: MNHEY and SMNVEV (reference sequence). CDR3 size: 13 residues. CDR3 sequence: CASSLFGSDEQYF. The CDR3 DNA reads TGTGCCAGCAGTTTATTTGGGTCCGACGAGCAGTACTTC.

This clonotype was recorded at least ten times. The V and J genes are TRBV29-1 and TRBJ1-1; 7 nucleotides align to TRBD1. Germline V CDR1 and CDR2: SQVTM, ANQGSEA. This CDR3 has 17 amino acids. The junction had 10 bases not matched to a gene; V was cut back by 0 bases and J by 0 bases. CDR3 sequence reads: CSVEEMTGMGLNTEAFF. The CDR3 DNA reads TGCAGCGTTGAAGAAATGACAGGGATGGGGTTGAACACTGAAGCTTTCTTT.

This clonotype was counted at least ten times. The J gene is TRBJ2-1, the V gene TRBV5-1; tentative D call: TRBD2 (8 bases). Trimming took off 5 bases at V and 7 bases at J, with 19 bases between the two ends. The CDR3 runs to 15 residues. The germline CDR1 and CDR2 sequences are SGHRS and YFSETQ. DNA for the CDR3: TGCGCCAGCAGTGGCGGGAGGACCAGGGGGAATGAGCAGTTCTTC. Its protein is CASSGGRTRGNEQFF.

There are many counts of this clonotype. The gene calls are TRBV12-3 or TRBV12-4 and TRBJ1-1; the match to TRBD1 covers 7 bases. CDR3 length: 14 residues. V lost 7 bases and J lost 3; bases outside the gene matches: 8. CDR3 nucleotide sequence: TGTGCCAGCACCCCGACAGGGTCGTACACTGAAGCTTTCTTT. Its translation: CASTPTGSYTEAFF.

This clonotype has a count of ten or more. The chain's CDR3 is CASRRQGNDGYTF. CDR3 bases: TGTGCCAGCAGACGACAGGGGAACGATGGCTACACCTTC. The V and J genes are TRBV2 and TRBJ1-2; the match to TRBD1 covers 8 bases. Germline V gives CDR1 SNHLY, CDR2 FYNNEI. This CDR3 contains 13 residues. Trimming removed 6 bases from V and 6 bases from J; junction bases left unmatched: 6.

This clonotype was found many times. The chain combines TRBV12-3 or TRBV12-4 with TRBJ2-6; tentative D call: TRBD1 (6 bases). CDR3 length: 15 residues. Trimming removed 5 bases at V and 2 bases at J, with 10 bases between. The CDR3 DNA follows: TGTGCCAGCAGTCCACGGACAGCTGGGGCCAACGTCCTGACTTTC. It is translated as CASSPRTAGANVLTF.

This clonotype was detected many times. The chain joins TRBV3-1 to TRBJ2-3; 10 positions agree with TRBD2. Per germline, CDR1 LGHDT and CDR2 YNNKEL (reference sequence). The V and J ends lost 4 bases and 4 bases, in that order; junction bases with no gene match: 5. This CDR3 has 15 residues. The CDR3 DNA reads as TGTGCCAGCAGCCCAAGGACTAGCGGAGCAGATACGCAGTATTTT. Translation gives CASSPRTSGADTQYF.

The V and J genes are TRBV20-1 and TRBJ2-3; TRBD2 matches 10 bases. After removal of 3 bases from V and 3 bases from J, the junction contained 6 bases not matched to a gene. CDR3 length: 15 amino acids. Germline assignment: CDR1 DFQATT and CDR2 SNEGSKA (reference sequence). The CDR3 region is CSASSTSGFTDTQYF. The CDR3 DNA reads as TGCAGTGCTAGTTCGACTAGCGGGTTTACAGATACGCAGTATTTT.